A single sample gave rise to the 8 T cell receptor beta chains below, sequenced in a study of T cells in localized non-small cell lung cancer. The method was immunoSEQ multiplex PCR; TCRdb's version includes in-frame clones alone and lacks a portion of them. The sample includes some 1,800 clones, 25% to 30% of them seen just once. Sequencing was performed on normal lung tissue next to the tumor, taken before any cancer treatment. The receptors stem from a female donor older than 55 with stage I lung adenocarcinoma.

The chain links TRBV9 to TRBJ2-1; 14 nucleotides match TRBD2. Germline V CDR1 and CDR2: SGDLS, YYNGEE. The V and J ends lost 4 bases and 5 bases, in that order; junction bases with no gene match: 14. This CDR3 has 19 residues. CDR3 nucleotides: TGTGCCAGCAGCCTACGCGGAGGGACTAGCGGGAGAATCCACAATGAGCAGTTCTTC. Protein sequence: CASSLRGGTSGRIHNEQFF. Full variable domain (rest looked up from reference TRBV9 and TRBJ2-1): DSGVTQTPKHLITATGQRVTLRCSPRSGDLSVYWYQQSLDQGLQFLIQYYNGEERAKGNILERFSAQQFPDLHSELNLSSLELGDSALYFCASSLRGGTSGRIHNEQFFGPGTRLTVL.

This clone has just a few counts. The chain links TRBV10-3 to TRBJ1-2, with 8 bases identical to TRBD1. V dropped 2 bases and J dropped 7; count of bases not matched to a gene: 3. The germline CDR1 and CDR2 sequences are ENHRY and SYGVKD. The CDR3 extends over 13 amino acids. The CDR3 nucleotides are TGTGCCATCAGTGAGGGACAGGGTCGTGGCTACACCTTC. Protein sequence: CAISEGQGRGYTF.

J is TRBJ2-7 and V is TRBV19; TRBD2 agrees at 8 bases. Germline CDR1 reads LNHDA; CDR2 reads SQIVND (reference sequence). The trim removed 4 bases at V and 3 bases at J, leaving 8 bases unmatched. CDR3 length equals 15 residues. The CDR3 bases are TGTGCCAGTAGTACCTTAGAGCGGGAGAGCTACGAGCAGTACTTC. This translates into CASSTLERESYEQYF.

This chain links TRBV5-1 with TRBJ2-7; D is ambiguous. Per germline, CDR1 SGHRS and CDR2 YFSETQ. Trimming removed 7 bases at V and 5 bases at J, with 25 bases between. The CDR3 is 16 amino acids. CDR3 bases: TGCGCCAGCCATCTTAGACCCCCTTCGAGGTTGGACGAGCAGTACTTC. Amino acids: CASHLRPPSRLDEQYF.

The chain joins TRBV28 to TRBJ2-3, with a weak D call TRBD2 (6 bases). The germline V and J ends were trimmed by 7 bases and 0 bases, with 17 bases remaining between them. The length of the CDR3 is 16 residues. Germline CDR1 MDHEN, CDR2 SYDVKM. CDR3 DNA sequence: TGTGCCAGCAATCCATCTTTGGGGACTAGCACAGATACGCAGTATTTT. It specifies CASNPSLGTSTDTQYF.

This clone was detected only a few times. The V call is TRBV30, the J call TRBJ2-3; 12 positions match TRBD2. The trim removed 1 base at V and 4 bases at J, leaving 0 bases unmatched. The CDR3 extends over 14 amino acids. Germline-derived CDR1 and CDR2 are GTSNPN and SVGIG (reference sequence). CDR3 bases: TGTGCCTGGAGTGGACTAGCGGGGGCAGATACGCAGTATTTT. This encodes CAWSGLAGADTQYF.

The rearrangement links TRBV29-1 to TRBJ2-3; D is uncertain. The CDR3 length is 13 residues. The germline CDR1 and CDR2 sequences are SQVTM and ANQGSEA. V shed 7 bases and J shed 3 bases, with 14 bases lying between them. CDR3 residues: CSADIYGTDTQYF. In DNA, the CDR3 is TGCAGCGCCGACATCTACGGGACAGATACGCAGTATTTT.

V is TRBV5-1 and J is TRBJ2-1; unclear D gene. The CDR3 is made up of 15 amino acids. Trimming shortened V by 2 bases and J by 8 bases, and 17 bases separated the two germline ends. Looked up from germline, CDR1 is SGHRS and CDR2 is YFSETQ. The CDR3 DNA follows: TGCGCCAGCAGCTTTTCTCGACCGCCTGGGGATGAGCAGTTCTTC. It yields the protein CASSFSRPPGDEQFF.